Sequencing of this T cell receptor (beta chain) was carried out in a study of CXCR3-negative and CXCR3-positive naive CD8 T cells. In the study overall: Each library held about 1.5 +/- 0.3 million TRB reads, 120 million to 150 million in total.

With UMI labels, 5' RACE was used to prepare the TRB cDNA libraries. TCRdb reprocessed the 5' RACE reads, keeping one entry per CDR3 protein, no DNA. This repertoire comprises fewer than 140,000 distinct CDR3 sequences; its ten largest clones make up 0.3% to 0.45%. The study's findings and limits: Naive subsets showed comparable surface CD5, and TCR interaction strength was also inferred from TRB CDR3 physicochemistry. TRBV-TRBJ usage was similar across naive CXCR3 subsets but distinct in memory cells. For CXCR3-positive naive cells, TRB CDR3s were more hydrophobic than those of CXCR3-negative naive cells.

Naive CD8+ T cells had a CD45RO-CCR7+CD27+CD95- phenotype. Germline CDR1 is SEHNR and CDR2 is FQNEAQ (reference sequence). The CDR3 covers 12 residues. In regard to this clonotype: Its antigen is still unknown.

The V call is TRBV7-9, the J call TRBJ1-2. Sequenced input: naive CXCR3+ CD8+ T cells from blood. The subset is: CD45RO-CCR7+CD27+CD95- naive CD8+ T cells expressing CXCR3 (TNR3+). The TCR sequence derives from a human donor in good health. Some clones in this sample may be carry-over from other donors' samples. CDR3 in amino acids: CASSLGSGSYTF.